Listed below are T cell receptor beta chains from one sample, sequenced in a study of cytomegalovirus exposure and HLA in healthy donors. The table came from immunoSEQ multiplex PCR; TCRdb's copy has only in-frame clones and leaves some out. This sample's clone table lists roughly 120,000 clones. The sequenced sample consisted of PBMCs. Receptors were obtained from a man aged 18-30 years in good health and CMV-seronegative. Both conserved end residues are part of each CDR3. Fields, in order: V gene, J gene, CDR3 protein.

V gene: TRBV18; J gene: TRBJ2-7; CDR3 protein: CASSRGLAGDEQYF
V gene: TRBV30; J gene: TRBJ1-2; CDR3 protein: CACRTRTNYGYTF
V gene: TRBV7-8; J gene: TRBJ2-7; CDR3 protein: CASSLGREQYF
V gene: TRBV2; J gene: TRBJ1-1; CDR3 protein: CASSIRDRGEAEAFF
V gene: TRBV7-9; J gene: TRBJ1-1; CDR3 protein: CASSLADRGNTEAFF
V gene: TRBV6-5; J gene: TRBJ1-6; CDR3 protein: CASSRGGLGGPLHF
V gene: TRBV18; J gene: TRBJ2-2; CDR3 protein: CASSPRTPNTGELFF
V gene: TRBV29-1; J gene: TRBJ2-7; CDR3 protein: CSARGGSGGAYEQYF
V gene: TRBV6-5; J gene: TRBJ1-1; CDR3 protein: CASSYSTGGWTEAFF
V gene: TRBV10-3; J gene: TRBJ1-6; CDR3 protein: CAISVQGALHF
V gene: TRBV5-4; J gene: TRBJ2-2; CDR3 protein: CASSLEGIGELFF
V gene: TRBV2; J gene: TRBJ2-1; CDR3 protein: CASSGRTSRDEQFF
V gene: TRBV27; J gene: TRBJ2-1; CDR3 protein: CASSLVGGSYNEQFF
V gene: TRBV5-5; J gene: TRBJ1-5; CDR3 protein: CASSLTGGSNQPQHF
V gene: TRBV19; J gene: TRBJ2-3; CDR3 protein: CASSFLADTQYF
V gene: TRBV7-9; J gene: TRBJ2-5; CDR3 protein: CASSPGGAETQYF
V gene: TRBV7-9; J gene: TRBJ2-5; CDR3 protein: CASSLFLWRGKETQYF
V gene: TRBV7-8; J gene: TRBJ2-1; CDR3 protein: CASSYLTSGVYNEQFF
V gene: TRBV7-8; J gene: TRBJ1-5; CDR3 protein: CASSYVEGEGRNQPQHF
V gene: TRBV4-2; J gene: TRBJ2-1; CDR3 protein: CASSQVLAGGYEQFF
V gene: TRBV7-9; J gene: TRBJ2-3; CDR3 protein: CASSLAGGDTQYF
V gene: TRBV5-4; J gene: TRBJ2-5; CDR3 protein: CASSSKGTREGTQYF
V gene: TRBV6-4; J gene: TRBJ2-3; CDR3 protein: CASSDSTTDTQYF
V gene: TRBV6-5; J gene: TRBJ1-6; CDR3 protein: CASSSRGSPLHF
V gene: TRBV10-1; J gene: TRBJ2-7; CDR3 protein: CASSELASGSQQYF
V gene: TRBV19; J gene: TRBJ1-5; CDR3 protein: CASALQGNSNQPQHF
V gene: TRBV5-6; J gene: .; CDR3 protein: CASSLGGTDLYEQYF
V gene: TRBV5-1; J gene: TRBJ2-1; CDR3 protein: CASSLESGSYNEQFF
V gene: TRBV30; J gene: TRBJ2-5; CDR3 protein: CAWTTGFGKKETQYF
V gene: TRBV28; J gene: TRBJ2-7; CDR3 protein: CASSFWGVSSYEQYF
V gene: TRBV15; J gene: TRBJ1-4; CDR3 protein: CATSRESDGKLFF
V gene: TRBV27; J gene: TRBJ2-1; CDR3 protein: CASNHLATLTYNEQFF
V gene: TRBV7-2; J gene: TRBJ2-1; CDR3 protein: CASSYFAGNRDEQFF
V gene: TRBV5-1; J gene: TRBJ2-3; CDR3 protein: CASSLTSVGTDTQYF
V gene: TRBV6-1; J gene: TRBJ1-1; CDR3 protein: CASSVLGHLNTEAFF
V gene: TRBV2; J gene: TRBJ1-1; CDR3 protein: CASMQQGSNTEAFF
V gene: TRBV6-1; J gene: TRBJ2-7; CDR3 protein: CASTAGVRLYEQYF
V gene: TRBV7-2; J gene: TRBJ1-1; CDR3 protein: CASSPNLTGAKVTEAFF
V gene: TRBV7-9; J gene: TRBJ2-7; CDR3 protein: CASSSPPGTGGHEQYF
V gene: TRBV11-3; J gene: TRBJ2-1; CDR3 protein: CASSLELIQFF
V gene: TRBV14; J gene: TRBJ2-7; CDR3 protein: CASSHPLGQGYEQYF
V gene: TRBV9; J gene: TRBJ2-3; CDR3 protein: CASSVEAGAGTDTQYF
V gene: TRBV10-1; J gene: TRBJ1-3; CDR3 protein: CASSDRAGNTIYF
V gene: TRBV19; J gene: TRBJ1-5; CDR3 protein: CASRVDRGRNQPQHF
V gene: TRBV11-2; J gene: TRBJ1-5; CDR3 protein: CASSGQGMEKPQHF
V gene: TRBV11-2; J gene: TRBJ1-2; CDR3 protein: CASSLGGGVGGGYGYTF
V gene: TRBV18; J gene: TRBJ1-4; CDR3 protein: CASSPLWTGRNEKLFF
V gene: TRBV15; J gene: TRBJ1-5; CDR3 protein: CATSRVRGGQPQHF
V gene: TRBV7-9; J gene: TRBJ2-1; CDR3 protein: CASSLGLAGNNEQFF
V gene: TRBV11-3; J gene: TRBJ2-2; CDR3 protein: CASSPSGGPPNTGELFF
V gene: TRBV7-8; J gene: TRBJ2-2; CDR3 protein: CASSFGNTGELFF
V gene: TRBV7-8; J gene: TRBJ2-1; CDR3 protein: CASSPGQSYNEQFF
V gene: TRBV5-1; J gene: TRBJ2-1; CDR3 protein: CASSFNSNEQFF
V gene: TRBV30; J gene: TRBJ1-5; CDR3 protein: CAWSATGTGGQPQHF
V gene: TRBV11-2; J gene: TRBJ2-7; CDR3 protein: CASSLVVSEQYF
V gene: TRBV6-5; J gene: TRBJ2-1; CDR3 protein: CASSNGGVSEQFF
V gene: TRBV27; J gene: TRBJ2-7; CDR3 protein: CASSLGSGLAGARELYEQYF
V gene: TRBV5-8; J gene: TRBJ2-2; CDR3 protein: CASQPQGSAGELFF